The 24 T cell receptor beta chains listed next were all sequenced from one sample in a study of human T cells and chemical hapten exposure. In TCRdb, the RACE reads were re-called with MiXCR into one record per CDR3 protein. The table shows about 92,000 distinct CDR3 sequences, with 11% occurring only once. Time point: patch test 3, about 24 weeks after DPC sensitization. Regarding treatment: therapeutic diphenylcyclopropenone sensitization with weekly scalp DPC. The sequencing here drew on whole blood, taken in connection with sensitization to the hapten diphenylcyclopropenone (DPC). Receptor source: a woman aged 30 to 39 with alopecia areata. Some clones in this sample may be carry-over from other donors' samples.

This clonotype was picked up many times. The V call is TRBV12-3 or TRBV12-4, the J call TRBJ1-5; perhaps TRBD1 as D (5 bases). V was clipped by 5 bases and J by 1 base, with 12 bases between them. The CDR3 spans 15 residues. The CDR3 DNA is TGTGCCAGCAGTCCACACGGACAAAGCAATCAGCCCCAGCATTTT. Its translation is CASSPHGQSNQPQHF.

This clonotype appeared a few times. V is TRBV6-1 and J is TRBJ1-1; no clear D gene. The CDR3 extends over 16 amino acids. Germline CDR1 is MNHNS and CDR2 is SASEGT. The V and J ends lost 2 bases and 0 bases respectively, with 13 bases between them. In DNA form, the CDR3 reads TGTGCCAGCAGTGAATACGGTACGGGGTTGAACACTGAAGCTTTCTTT. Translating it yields CASSEYGTGLNTEAFF.

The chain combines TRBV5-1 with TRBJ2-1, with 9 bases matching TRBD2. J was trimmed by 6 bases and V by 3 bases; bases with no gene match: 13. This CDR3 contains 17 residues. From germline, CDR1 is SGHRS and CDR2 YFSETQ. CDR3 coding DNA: TGCGCCAGCAGCTCCGAATTTCTAGCGGGGACCCCCAATGAGCAGTTCTTC. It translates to CASSSEFLAGTPNEQFF. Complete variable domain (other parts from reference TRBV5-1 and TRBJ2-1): KAGVTQTPRYLIKTRGQQVTLSCSPISGHRSVSWYQQTPGQGLQFLFEYFSETQRNKGNFPGRFSGRQFSNSRSEMNVSTLELGDSALYLCASSSEFLAGTPNEQFFGPGTRLTVL.

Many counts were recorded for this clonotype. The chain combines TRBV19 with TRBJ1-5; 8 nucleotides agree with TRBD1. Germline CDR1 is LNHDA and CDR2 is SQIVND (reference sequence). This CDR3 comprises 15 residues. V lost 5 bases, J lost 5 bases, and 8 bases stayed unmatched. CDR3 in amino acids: CASSWDRWGYQPQHF. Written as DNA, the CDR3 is TGTGCCAGTAGTTGGGACAGGTGGGGGTATCAGCCCCAGCATTTT.

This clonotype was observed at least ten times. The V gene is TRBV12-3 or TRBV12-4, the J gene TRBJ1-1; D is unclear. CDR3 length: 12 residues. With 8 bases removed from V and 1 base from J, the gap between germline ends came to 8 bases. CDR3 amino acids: CASVWGNTEAFF. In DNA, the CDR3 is TGTGCCAGCGTTTGGGGGAACACTGAAGCTTTCTTT.

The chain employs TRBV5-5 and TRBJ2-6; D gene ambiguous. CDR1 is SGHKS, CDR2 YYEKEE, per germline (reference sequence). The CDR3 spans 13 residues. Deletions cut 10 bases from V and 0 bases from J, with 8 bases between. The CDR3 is CASGRSGANVLTF. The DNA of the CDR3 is TGTGCCTCCGGCCGCTCTGGGGCCAACGTCCTGACTTTC.

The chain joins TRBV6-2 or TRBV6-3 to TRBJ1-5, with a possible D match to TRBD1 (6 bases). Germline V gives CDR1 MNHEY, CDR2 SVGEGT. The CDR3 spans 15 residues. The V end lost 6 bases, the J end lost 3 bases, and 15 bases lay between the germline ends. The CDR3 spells CASSPTGMNNQPQHF. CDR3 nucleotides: TGTGCCAGCAGCCCGACAGGTATGAACAATCAGCCCCAGCATTTT.

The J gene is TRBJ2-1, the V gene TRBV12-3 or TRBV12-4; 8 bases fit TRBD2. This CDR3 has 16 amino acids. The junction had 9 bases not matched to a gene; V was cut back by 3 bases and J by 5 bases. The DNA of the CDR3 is TGTGCCAGCAGTTTCTTGGGCGGGGGGCAAAACAATGAGCAGTTCTTC. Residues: CASSFLGGGQNNEQFF.

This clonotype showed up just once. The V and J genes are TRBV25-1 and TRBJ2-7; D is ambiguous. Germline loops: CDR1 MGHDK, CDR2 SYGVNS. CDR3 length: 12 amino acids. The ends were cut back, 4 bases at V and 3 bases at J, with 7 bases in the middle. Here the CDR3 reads CASSGEGYEQYF. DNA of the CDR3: TGTGCCAGCAGTGGCGAAGGCTACGAGCAGTACTTC.

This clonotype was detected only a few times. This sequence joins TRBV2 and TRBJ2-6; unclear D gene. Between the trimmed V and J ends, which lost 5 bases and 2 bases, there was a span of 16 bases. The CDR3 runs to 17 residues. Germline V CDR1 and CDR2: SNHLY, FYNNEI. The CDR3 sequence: CASSRSGQRTGANVLTF. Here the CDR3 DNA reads TGTGCCAGCAGTAGGTCCGGTCAGAGGACTGGGGCCAACGTCCTGACTTTC.

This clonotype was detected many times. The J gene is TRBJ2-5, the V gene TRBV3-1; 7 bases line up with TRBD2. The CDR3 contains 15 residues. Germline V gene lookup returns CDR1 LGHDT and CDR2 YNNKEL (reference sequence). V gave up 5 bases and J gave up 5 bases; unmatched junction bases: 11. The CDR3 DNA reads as TGTGCCAGCAGCGTAGGGACGGGAGGAATGGAGACCCAGTACTTC. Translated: CASSVGTGGMETQYF.

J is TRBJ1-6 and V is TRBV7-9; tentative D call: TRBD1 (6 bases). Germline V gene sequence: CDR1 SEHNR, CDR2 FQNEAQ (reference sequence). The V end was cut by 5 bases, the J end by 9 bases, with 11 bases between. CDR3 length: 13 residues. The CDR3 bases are TGTGCCAGCAGCCTGGGGACAACTTCACCCCTCCACTTT. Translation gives CASSLGTTSPLHF.

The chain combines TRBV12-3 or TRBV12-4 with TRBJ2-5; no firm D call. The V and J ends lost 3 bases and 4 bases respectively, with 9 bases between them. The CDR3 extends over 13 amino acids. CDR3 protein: CASSLNGRETQYF. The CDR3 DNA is TGTGCCAGCAGTTTGAACGGGCGAGAGACCCAGTACTTC.

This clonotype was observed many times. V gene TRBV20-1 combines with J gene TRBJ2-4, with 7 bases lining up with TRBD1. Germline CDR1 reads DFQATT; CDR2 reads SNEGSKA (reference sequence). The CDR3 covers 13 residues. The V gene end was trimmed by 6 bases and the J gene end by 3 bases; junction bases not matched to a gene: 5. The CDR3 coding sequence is TGCAGTGCCCTCCGGACAGGCAAAAACATTCAGTACTTC. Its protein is CSALRTGKNIQYF.

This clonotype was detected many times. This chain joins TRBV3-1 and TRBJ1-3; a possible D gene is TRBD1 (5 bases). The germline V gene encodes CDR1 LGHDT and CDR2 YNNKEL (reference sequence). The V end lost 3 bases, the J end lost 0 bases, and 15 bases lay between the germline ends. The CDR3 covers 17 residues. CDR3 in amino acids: CASSHYTGGLSGNTIYF. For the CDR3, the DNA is TGTGCCAGCAGCCATTACACGGGGGGTCTCTCTGGAAACACCATATATTTT.

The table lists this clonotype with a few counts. The CDR3 here is CASSLFPGGNQPQHF. CDR3 coding DNA: TGTGCCAGCAGCTTATTTCCCGGGGGGAATCAGCCCCAGCATTTT. The chain has TRBV7-2 and TRBJ1-5; maybe TRBD1 (5 bases). The CDR3 totals 15 residues. Germline loops: CDR1 SGHTA, CDR2 FQGNSA. The V gene lost 2 bases and the J gene lost 4 bases, with 12 bases spanning the gap. The full variable domain, its missing parts supplied by reference TRBV7-2 and TRBJ1-5, is GAGVSQSPSNKVTEKGKDVELRCDPISGHTALYWYRQSLGQGLEFLIYFQGNSAPDKSGLPSDRFSAERTGGSVSTLTIQRTQQEDSAVYLCASSLFPGGNQPQHFGDGTRLSIL.

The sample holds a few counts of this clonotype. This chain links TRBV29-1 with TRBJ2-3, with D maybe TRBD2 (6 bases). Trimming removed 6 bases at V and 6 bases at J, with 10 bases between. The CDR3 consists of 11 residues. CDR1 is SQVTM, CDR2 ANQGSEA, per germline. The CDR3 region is CSVGTVDTQYF. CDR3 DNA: TGCAGCGTGGGGACTGTTGATACGCAGTATTTT.

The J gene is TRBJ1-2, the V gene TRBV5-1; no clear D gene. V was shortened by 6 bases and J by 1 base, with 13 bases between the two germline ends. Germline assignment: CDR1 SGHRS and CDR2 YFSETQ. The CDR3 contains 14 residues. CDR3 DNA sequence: TGCGCCAGCACCGCTTTCGGCAGTAACTATGGCTACACCTTC. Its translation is CASTAFGSNYGYTF.

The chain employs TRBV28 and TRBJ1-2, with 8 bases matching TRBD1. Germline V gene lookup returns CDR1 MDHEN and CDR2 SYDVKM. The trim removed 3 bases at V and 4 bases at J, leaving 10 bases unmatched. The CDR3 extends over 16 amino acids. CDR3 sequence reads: CASSFYPTGDSYGYTF. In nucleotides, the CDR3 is TGTGCCAGCAGTTTCTACCCGACAGGGGATAGCTATGGCTACACCTTC.

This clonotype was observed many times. For the CDR3, the DNA is TGTGCCAGCAGCTCCGACGGCGGGGGGACGGAGACCCAGTACTTC. Protein sequence: CASSSDGGGTETQYF. The V call is TRBV5-4, the J call TRBJ2-5; 8 nucleotides align to TRBD2. CDR1 is SGHNT and CDR2 is YYREEE in the germline V gene (reference sequence). The length of the CDR3 is 15 residues. V was pared by 3 bases and J by 5 bases, with 9 bases of the junction left unmatched.

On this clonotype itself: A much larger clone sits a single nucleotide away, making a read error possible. CDR3 nucleotide sequence: TGCGCCAGCAGCTTGAATTTTTGGAACCGAGCGAACACCGGGGAGCTGTTTTTT. Translating it yields CASSLNFWNRANTGELFF. The chain carries TRBV5-1 and TRBJ2-2; D gene uncertain. The V end was cut by 1 base, the J end by 0 bases, with 16 bases between. The CDR3 is 18 amino acids. CDR1 SGHRS and CDR2 YFSETQ come from the germline V gene. The complete variable domain, with remaining parts taken from reference TRBV5-1 and TRBJ2-2, reads KAGVTQTPRYLIKTRGQQVTLSCSPISGHRSVSWYQQTPGQGLQFLFEYFSETQRNKGNFPGRFSGRQFSNSRSEMNVSTLELGDSALYLCASSLNFWNRANTGELFFGEGSRLTVL.

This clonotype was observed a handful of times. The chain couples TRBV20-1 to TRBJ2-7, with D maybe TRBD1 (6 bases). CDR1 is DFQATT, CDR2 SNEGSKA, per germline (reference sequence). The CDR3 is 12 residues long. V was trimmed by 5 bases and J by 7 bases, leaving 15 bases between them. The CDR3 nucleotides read TGCAGTGCTTCTAGAGGGGGTGGAGAGCAGTACTTC. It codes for CSASRGGGEQYF.

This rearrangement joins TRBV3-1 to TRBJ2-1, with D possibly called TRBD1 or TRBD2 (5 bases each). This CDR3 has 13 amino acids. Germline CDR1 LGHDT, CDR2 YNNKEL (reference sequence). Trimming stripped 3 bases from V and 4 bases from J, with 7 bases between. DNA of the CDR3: TGTGCCAGCAGCCATGAGGGGTACAATGAGCAGTTCTTC. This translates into CASSHEGYNEQFF.

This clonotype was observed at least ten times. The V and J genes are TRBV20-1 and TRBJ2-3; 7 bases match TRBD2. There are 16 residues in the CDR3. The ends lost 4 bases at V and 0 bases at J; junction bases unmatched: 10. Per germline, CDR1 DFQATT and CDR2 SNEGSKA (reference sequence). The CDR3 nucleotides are TGCAGTGCTAAGGCCCTGACTAGCCGCAGCACAGATACGCAGTATTTT. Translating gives CSAKALTSRSTDTQYF.